These 23 T cell receptor beta chains came from one sample sequenced in a study of cytomegalovirus exposure and HLA in healthy donors (dated by TCRdb to about 2017). Library preparation used the immunoSEQ multiplex PCR assay. For the multiplex PCR, a mixture combining 60 forward primers for TCR Vbeta segments and 13 reverse primers for TCR Jbeta segments was used. The clones in this table, taken by TCRdb from immuneACCESS, are in-frame only. Not every clone is retained; where verified, under half of the shortfall comes from an unresolved V gene, and the cause of the rest is unknown. In this sample the table shows about 84,000 clones, 90% of which occur a single time. The ten largest account for around 2.5% of the sample. The specimen was PBMCs. All receptors come from a man between 18 and 29 years old in good health and CMV-seronegative.

This clone was recorded once. The chain is built from TRBV27 and TRBJ1-1; 8 nucleotides align to TRBD1. The trim removed 6 bases at V and 2 bases at J, leaving 8 bases unmatched. Germline assignment: CDR1 MNHEY and CDR2 SMNVEV (reference sequence). This CDR3 spans 15 amino acids. This CDR3 is CASSPTGAYNTEAFF. The CDR3 nucleotides are TGTGCCAGCAGCCCGACAGGGGCGTATAACACTGAAGCTTTCTTT.

The rearrangement links TRBV28 to TRBJ1-2; D unclear. V lost 6 bases, J lost 0 bases, and 5 bases lay in between. CDR3 length: 12 amino acids. The germline CDR1 and CDR2 sequences are MDHEN and SYDVKM. The CDR3 reads CASSDTNYGYTF. Here the CDR3 DNA reads TGTGCCAGCAGCGACACTAACTATGGCTACACCTTC.

The chain couples TRBV6-6 to TRBJ2-5; possible D gene TRBD1, 5 bases. The end of the DNA is better explained by TRBJ2-7, so the J call may be wrong. The CDR3 runs to 12 residues. Germline CDR1 and CDR2: MNHNY and SVGAGI (reference sequence). CDR3 region: CASSFQGYEQYF. CDR3 DNA: TGTGCCAGCAGTTTTCAGGGCTACGAGCAGTACTTC.

This clone was picked up one time. The chain has TRBV7-2 and TRBJ2-7, with D maybe TRBD2 (6 bases). Germline V CDR1 and CDR2: SGHTA, FQGNSA. CDR3 size: 15 residues. Trimming took off 0 bases at V and 2 bases at J, with 11 bases between the two ends. CDR3 DNA sequence: TGTGCCAGCAGCTTAGCGACGGGACTTCCCTACGAGCAGTACTTC. Translation gives CASSLATGLPYEQYF. Variable domain in full (rest from reference TRBV7-2 and TRBJ2-7): GAGVSQSPSNKVTEKGKDVELRCDPISGHTALYWYRQSLGQGLEFLIYFQGNSAPDKSGLPSDRFSAERTGGSVSTLTIQRTQQEDSAVYLCASSLATGLPYEQYFGPGTRLTVT.

The J gene is TRBJ1-1, the V gene TRBV7-7, with TRBD1 as a possible D gene (6 bases). Germline V CDR1 and CDR2: SSHAT, FNYEAQ (reference sequence). This CDR3 is 16 amino acids long. For the CDR3, the DNA is TGTGCTAGTACCGAAATCAGGGGACACCAGAACACTGAAGCTTTCTTT. This gives the protein CASTEIRGHQNTEAFF.

V is TRBV4-3 and J is TRBJ2-5; 11 positions agree with TRBD2. The CDR3 loop spans 19 amino acids. J lost 4 bases, V lost 0 bases, and 13 bases had no gene match. Germline V gene data show CDR1 as LGHNA and CDR2 as YSLEER. The chain's CDR3 is CASSQDILLAGVGAETQYF. In DNA form, the CDR3 reads TGCGCCAGCAGCCAAGACATCTTACTAGCGGGAGTTGGGGCAGAGACCCAGTACTTC.

CDR3 loop: CASSPSFSLTVNEQFF. The CDR3 bases are TGTGCCAGCTCACCCTCTTTCTCTCTGACAGTCAATGAGCAGTTCTTC. The chain joins TRBV18 to TRBJ2-1; D possibly corresponds to TRBD1 (5 bases). CDR1 is KGHSH, CDR2 LQKENI, per germline. V was clipped by 3 bases and J by 6 bases, with 18 bases between them. The CDR3 covers 16 residues.

The J gene is TRBJ2-1, the V gene TRBV10-2, with TRBD1 matching over 8 bases. From germline, CDR1 is WSHSY and CDR2 SAAADI. With V trimmed by 4 bases and J by 8 bases, 4 bases remained unmatched. The CDR3 has 13 amino acids. The CDR3 bases are TGCGCCAGCAGTGCCGGGACAGGCGATGAGCAGTTCTTC. As protein: CASSAGTGDEQFF.

V is TRBV7-2 and J is TRBJ1-2, with TRBD1 as a possible D gene (5 bases). This CDR3 has 13 amino acids. Germline V lookup: CDR1 SGHTA, CDR2 FQGNSA. The V end was cut by 5 bases, the J end by 8 bases, with 15 bases between. CDR3 nucleotides: TGTGCCAGCAGCCCAGGCGGGGACTCCGGCTACACCTTC. Its translation: CASSPGGDSGYTF. Full variable domain (missing parts from reference TRBV7-2 and TRBJ1-2): GAGVSQSPSNKVTEKGKDVELRCDPISGHTALYWYRQSLGQGLEFLIYFQGNSAPDKSGLPSDRFSAERTGGSVSTLTIQRTQQEDSAVYLCASSPGGDSGYTFGSGTRLTVV.

The chain carries TRBV19 and TRBJ2-3, with D perhaps matching TRBD1 (5 bases). Trimming removed 3 bases at V and 4 bases at J, with 20 bases between. Germline V gene data show CDR1 as LNHDA and CDR2 as SQIVND (reference sequence). This CDR3 spans 17 amino acids. CDR3 loop: CASSMGLGPQGADTQYF. Written as DNA, the CDR3 is TGTGCCAGTAGTATGGGTCTCGGCCCCCAAGGGGCAGATACGCAGTATTTT. The full variable domain, in which reference TRBV19 and TRBJ2-3 provide the parts outside the CDR3, is DGGITQSPKYLFRKEGQNVTLSCEQNLNHDAMYWYRQDPGQGLRLIYYSQIVNDFQKGDIAEGYSVSREKKESFPLTVTSAQKNPTAFYLCASSMGLGPQGADTQYFGPGTRLTVL.

The V call is TRBV6-1, the J call TRBJ1-2; D is perhaps TRBD1 (5 bases). V was cut by 4 bases and J by 8 bases, with 5 bases left in between. The CDR3 totals 10 residues. CDR1 and CDR2 (germline): MNHNS, SASEGT. The CDR3 DNA is TGTGCCAGCAGTGGGGGCGGCTACACCTTC. Amino acids: CASSGGGYTF.

The J gene is TRBJ2-7, the V gene TRBV6-5; TRBD1 matches at 7 bases. The CDR3 length is 15 residues. V dropped 6 bases and J dropped 3; count of bases not matched to a gene: 11. Per germline, CDR1 MNHEY and CDR2 SVGAGI. CDR3 coding DNA: TGTGCCAGCAGGACAAGACAGGGTGGGTTCTACGAGCAGTACTTC. The encoded protein is CASRTRQGGFYEQYF.

The chain carries TRBV18 and TRBJ2-5; 13 nucleotides agree with TRBD2. V lost 3 bases and J lost 4; bases outside the gene matches: 5. CDR1 KGHSH and CDR2 LQKENI come from the germline V gene. The CDR3 runs 16 residues. The CDR3 loop is CASSPRLAGGGETQYF. Here the CDR3 DNA reads TGTGCCAGCTCACCCAGACTAGCGGGAGGCGGAGAGACCCAGTACTTC.

The chain is built from TRBV6-6 and TRBJ1-6, with 7 positions matching TRBD1. Germline V gene data show CDR1 as MNHNY and CDR2 as SVGAGI (reference sequence). The junction had 11 bases not matched to a gene; V was cut back by 5 bases and J by 7 bases. This CDR3 spans 16 amino acids. The CDR3 DNA follows: TGTGCCAGCAGTCCACGCCCACCAGGGGGGAATTCACCCCTCCACTTT. It is translated as CASSPRPPGGNSPLHF.

The chain links TRBV27 to TRBJ2-7; the D gene is possibly TRBD1 (6 bases). The CDR3 contains 14 residues. Germline CDR1 is MNHEY and CDR2 is SMNVEV (reference sequence). V lost 1 base, J lost 6 bases, and 13 bases lay in between. The CDR3 loop reads CASSLLGTRGEQYF. The CDR3 nucleotides are TGTGCCAGCAGTTTATTAGGGACCAGGGGCGAGCAGTACTTC.

The chain links TRBV7-9 to TRBJ2-5; TRBD2 agrees at 7 bases. Germline CDR1 SEHNR, CDR2 FQNEAQ (reference sequence). Trimming took 2 bases from V and 5 from J; bases not matched to a gene: 5. This CDR3 region has 14 residues. CDR3 protein: CASSLSGARETQYF. CDR3 nucleotides: TGTGCCAGCAGCTTAAGCGGGGCCAGGGAGACCCAGTACTTC.

J is TRBJ2-7 and V is TRBV30, with TRBD2 matching over 7 bases. CDR1 GTSNPN and CDR2 SVGIG come from the germline V gene (reference sequence). The ends lost 1 base at V and 0 bases at J; junction bases unmatched: 3. The CDR3 consists of 14 residues. Here the CDR3 reads CAWSGGGSSYEQYF. The CDR3 DNA reads as TGTGCCTGGAGTGGGGGCGGGAGCTCCTACGAGCAGTACTTC. Full variable domain (remainder filled in from reference TRBV30 and TRBJ2-7): SQTIHQWPATLVQPVGSPLSLECTVEGTSNPNLYWYRQAAGRGLQLLFYSVGIGQISSEVPQNLSASRPQDRQFILSSKKLLLSDSGFYLCAWSGGGSSYEQYFGPGTRLTVT.

A remark on this clone: The junction departs from the called germline gene at one end, perhaps through a read error. The chain is built from TRBV30 and TRBJ1-5; no clear D. Germline V gives CDR1 GTSNPN, CDR2 SVGIG (reference sequence). The CDR3 consists of 16 residues. CDR3 amino acids: CAGSVPRHYSNQPQHF. The DNA for the CDR3 is TGTGCCGGGAGTGTACCCCGCCACTATAGCAATCAGCCCCAGCATTTT.

The chain recombines TRBV4-1 with TRBJ1-3, with TRBD1 identical over 7 bases. There are 15 residues in the CDR3. Germline-derived CDR1 and CDR2 are MGHRA and YSYEKL. Germline trimming cut 4 bases from V and 4 bases from J; bases unmatched to any gene: 7. CDR3 protein: CASSLRRRGGNTIYF. DNA for the CDR3: TGCGCCAGCAGCCTTCGACGCAGGGGGGGAAACACCATATATTTT.

This sequence joins TRBV4-3 and TRBJ2-5, with 11 positions matching TRBD1. The J call may be wrong; the DNA end is better matched by TRBJ2-7. Germline V gene sequence: CDR1 LGHNA, CDR2 YSLEER. The CDR3 consists of 16 residues. CDR3 loop: CASSQEIGTGGYEQYF. DNA for the CDR3: TGCGCCAGCAGCCAAGAGATCGGGACAGGGGGCTACGAGCAGTACTTC.

This chain connects TRBV5-1 to TRBJ1-1, with a tentative D call TRBD1 (6 bases). CDR3 length: 13 residues. Germline assignment: CDR1 SGHRS and CDR2 YFSETQ. Deletions cut 5 bases from V and 3 bases from J, with 11 bases between. The CDR3 nucleotides read TGCGCCAGCAGAATCACAGGGTACACTGAAGCTTTCTTT. Protein: CASRITGYTEAFF. The whole variable domain, remainder taken from reference TRBV5-1 and TRBJ1-1, is KAGVTQTPRYLIKTRGQQVTLSCSPISGHRSVSWYQQTPGQGLQFLFEYFSETQRNKGNFPGRFSGRQFSNSRSEMNVSTLELGDSALYLCASRITGYTEAFFGQGTRLTVV.

The chain uses TRBV2 and TRBJ2-5; D remains ambiguous. Trimming took off 6 bases at V and 6 bases at J, with 8 bases between the two ends. Looked up from germline, CDR1 is SNHLY and CDR2 is FYNNEI. The CDR3 is 11 amino acids. CDR3 nucleotides: TGTGCCAGCAGGGGCGAGCAGACCCAGTACTTC. As protein: CASRGEQTQYF.

This clone was counted only a few times. This chain links TRBV2 with TRBJ1-4; unclear D gene. Germline CDR1 is SNHLY and CDR2 is FYNNEI. This CDR3 region has 15 residues. V was trimmed by 3 bases and J by 4 bases, leaving 12 bases between them. The CDR3: CASSEFLTSNEKLFF. As DNA, the CDR3 is TGTGCCAGCAGTGAGTTCCTGACAAGTAATGAAAAACTGTTTTTT.